The 5 T cell receptor beta chains given below trace back to one sample, sequenced in a study of post-analysis software for immune sequencing data. Their target antigens are unknown. The library was made from cDNA and included unique molecular identifiers. TCRdb fed the PCR reads into MiXCR, producing one record per CDR3 protein. The table lists 380,000 or so distinct CDR3 sequences, roughly 36% of them singletons, with over 10% in the top ten. The study's findings and limits: Patients used about 5 TRBV segments, including TRBV5-6, TRBV5-1 and TRBV20-1, more often than controls.

The material sequenced was blood. The source of these receptors is a girl aged 10 to 17 with multiple sclerosis.

The rearrangement uses TRBV7-3 and TRBJ2-3; 9 bases line up with TRBD1. Trimming removed 5 bases from V and 6 bases from J; junction bases left unmatched: 9. Germline V lookup: CDR1 SGHTA, CDR2 FQGTGA. This CDR3 is 15 amino acids long. DNA for the CDR3: TGTGCCAGCAGCCCCGGGCACAGGGGGCTGGATACGCAGTATTTT. As protein: CASSPGHRGLDTQYF.

The V and J genes are TRBV18 and TRBJ2-7, with D hard to call. The CDR3 has 17 amino acids. V lost 3 bases to trimming and J lost 0 bases, with 18 bases between them. Germline CDR1 KGHSH, CDR2 LQKENI. For the CDR3, the DNA is TGTGCCAGCTCACCGACGCCCATTTCGATCAGCTCCTACGAGCAGTACTTC. Protein product: CASSPTPISISSYEQYF.

This clonotype was recorded only once. The chain couples TRBV10-3 to TRBJ2-5, with TRBD1 identical over 7 bases. J lost 7 bases, V lost 6 bases, and 14 bases had no gene match. CDR3 length equals 15 residues. CDR1 and CDR2 from the germline V gene are ENHRY and SYGVKD. Here the CDR3 reads CAISGVQGSEGTQYF. DNA of the CDR3: TGTGCCATCAGCGGGGTACAGGGGTCGGAAGGGACCCAGTACTTC.

The chain employs TRBV20-1 and TRBJ1-6; a weak D match, TRBD1 (5 bases). Trimming took off 6 bases at V and 7 bases at J, with 16 bases between the two ends. Germline CDR1 and CDR2: DFQATT and SNEGSKA (reference sequence). CDR3 length: 14 residues. CDR3: CSAGEVGDNSPLHF. The CDR3 DNA is TGCAGTGCCGGGGAGGTCGGGGACAATTCACCCCTCCACTTT.

With regard to this clonotype: At one of its ends the junction is not consistent with the germline gene, which may arise from a read error. This rearrangement joins TRBV5-1 to TRBJ1-5; D is possibly TRBD1 (5 bases). Germline V gene sequence: CDR1 SGHRS, CDR2 YFSETQ. The CDR3 has 15 residues. CDR3 in amino acids: CASSLDGGTNRPQHF. The CDR3 DNA reads TGCGCCAGCAGCTTGGATGGGGGAACCAATCGGCCCCAGCATTTT.